Listed here are 10 T cell receptor beta chains from one sample, sequenced in a study of spatial heterogeneity in lung cancer. From the 5' RACE reads, TCRdb called clonotypes with MiXCR, one entry per CDR3 protein. The sample has over a thousand distinct CDR3 sequences; under 35% are singletons. Study-level findings and limits: Counts that tracked tumor mutation counts were those of expanded intratumoral alpha and beta TCRs.

These TCRs are of unknown antigen specificity. Described time point: sample taken at primary tumor resection. The input for sequencing was lung tumor tissue, taken at surgery. These receptor sequences come from a male donor with early-stage non-small cell lung cancer.

The chain combines TRBV4-3 with TRBJ1-4; tentative D call: TRBD1 (5 bases). This CDR3 contains 19 residues. Trimming left V 0 bases short and J 0 bases short, with 17 bases between. Germline CDR1 and CDR2: LGHNA and YSLEER. The CDR3 sequence: CASSQDRGVVFSTNEKLFF. The CDR3 region has the DNA TGCGCCAGCAGCCAAGATCGGGGGGTCGTATTTTCAACTAATGAAAAACTGTTTTTT.

By share, this clonotype ranks as hyperexpanded. The chain is built from TRBV24-1 and TRBJ1-2; 7 positions agree with TRBD1. In germline, CDR1 is KGHDR, CDR2 SFDVKD. The CDR3 extends over 15 amino acids. V lost 3 bases, J lost 7 bases, and 10 bases stayed unmatched. The chain's CDR3 is CATSDTDPQGSGYTF. The DNA for the CDR3 is TGTGCCACCAGTGATACTGATCCACAGGGGAGTGGCTACACCTTC.

The chain couples TRBV12-3 or TRBV12-4 to TRBJ1-4; D may be TRBD1 (6 bases). V was clipped by 7 bases and J by 7 bases, with 13 bases between them. The CDR3 sequence is 13 residues long. CDR3 bases: TGTGCCAGCACTGGGGGCGAGGGTGAAAAACTGTTTTTT. This codes for CASTGGEGEKLFF.

The chain recombines TRBV20-1 with TRBJ2-7, with 11 bases matching TRBD2. CDR1 and CDR2 from the germline V gene are DFQATT and SNEGSKA (reference sequence). The CDR3 runs 14 residues. The trim removed 4 bases at V and 7 bases at J, leaving 9 bases unmatched. The CDR3 nucleotides read TGCAGTGCTAAGACTAGCGGGGCGGGTTTGGAGCAGTACTTC. As protein: CSAKTSGAGLEQYF.

The J gene is TRBJ1-1, the V gene TRBV12-5; D possibly corresponds to TRBD1 (5 bases). V lost 4 bases and J lost 4, with 22 bases in between. From germline, CDR1 is LGHNT and CDR2 FRNRAP. The CDR3 is 17 residues long. CDR3 coding DNA: TGTGCTAGTGGTTCCCCTAACACAGGCCTCAAAGGCACTGAAGCTTTCTTT. Residues: CASGSPNTGLKGTEAFF. Using reference TRBV12-5 and TRBJ1-1 for the parts outside the CDR3, the full variable domain is DARVTQTPRHKVTEMGQEVTMRCQPILGHNTVFWYRQTMMQGLELLAYFRNRAPLDDSGMPKDRFSAEMPDATLATLKIQPSEPRDSAVYFCASGSPNTGLKGTEAFFGQGTRLTVV.

This clonotype is large (0.1 to 1%) within its sample. The chain's CDR3 is CSVVSGLAYGYTF. The CDR3 DNA reads as TGCAGCGTTGTGAGTGGTTTGGCCTATGGCTACACCTTC. This rearrangement joins TRBV29-1 to TRBJ1-2; D call uncertain. CDR1 is SQVTM, CDR2 ANQGSEA, per germline. The V end lost 4 bases, the J end lost 4 bases, and 13 bases lay between the germline ends. The CDR3 has 13 residues.

This chain joins TRBV3-1 and TRBJ1-2; no definite D call. CDR3 length: 13 amino acids. The V end lost 1 base, the J end lost 4 bases, and 7 bases lay between the germline ends. Germline loops: CDR1 LGHDT, CDR2 YNNKEL (reference sequence). CDR3 residues: CASSQAQTYGYTF. The CDR3 DNA follows: TGTGCCAGCAGCCAAGCGCAGACCTATGGCTACACCTTC.

Relative to its sample, this clonotype is large. The chain carries TRBV7-2 and TRBJ2-7; D is possibly TRBD2 (6 bases). The V end was cut by 0 bases, the J end by 0 bases, with 9 bases between. There are 15 residues in the CDR3. Per germline, CDR1 SGHTA and CDR2 FQGNSA. This chain's CDR3 is CASSLAGGLSYEQYF. Written as DNA, the CDR3 is TGTGCCAGCAGCTTAGCGGGGGGACTCTCCTACGAGCAGTACTTC.

The chain uses TRBV12-3 or TRBV12-4 and TRBJ1-3; weak D call: TRBD1 (6 bases). The germline V and J ends were trimmed by 6 bases and 5 bases, with 11 bases remaining between them. The CDR3 extends over 13 amino acids. CDR3 sequence (DNA): TGTGCCAGCAGCCAAACAGGGAGAAACACCATATATTTT. Protein: CASSQTGRNTIYF.

Relative to its sample, this clonotype is large (0.1 to 1%). The rearrangement links TRBV4-3 to TRBJ1-2; TRBD1 might be the D (5 bases). Germline lookup yields CDR1 LGHNA and CDR2 YSLEER. The CDR3 spans 17 residues. Trimming left V 1 base short and J 0 bases short, with 15 bases between. The CDR3 region has the DNA TGCGCCAGCAGCCAAGTTCTACTGGGGGGAGCTAACTATGGCTACACCTTC. Translation gives CASSQVLLGGANYGYTF.